Sequencing of this TCR beta chain was carried out in a study of blood T cells in healthy people across ages. Study-wide points: The fall in TCR beta diversity per million T cells was roughly linear with age. Reliance upon unsorted PBMCs precluded definitive naive versus antigen-experienced comparison.

Germline CDR1 KGHSH, CDR2 LQKENI. The CDR3 has 15 residues. Trimming took off 4 bases at V and 2 bases at J, with 15 bases between the two ends. A note on this clonotype: The antigen is unknown.

A second 7 to 11 cycle PCR used barcoded and J-beta primers. Each CDR3 protein is one row after TCRdb ran MiXCR on the 5' RACE reads. The table shows 1.5 million to 1.8 million distinct CDR3 sequences, with approximately 39% occurring only once. The J gene is TRBJ2-7, the V gene TRBV18, with D maybe TRBD2 (7 bases). The material sequenced was blood. This clonotype was obtained from a woman younger than 35 in good health. CDR3 region: CASSQSGTLAYEQYF. DNA for the CDR3: TGTGCCAGCTCACAAAGCGGGACACTCGCCTACGAGCAGTACTTC.